Each of the 3 T cell receptor beta chains below was sequenced from the same sample in a study of spatial heterogeneity in lung cancer. TCRdb passed the 5' RACE reads through MiXCR, listing each CDR3 protein once. The data show approximately 40,000 distinct CDR3 sequences, 6.5% to 9% seen once. The time point here: sample taken at primary tumor resection. The source was PBMCs, collected at surgery. These receptors originate from a female donor with early-stage non-small cell lung cancer.

This clonotype appeared a few times. The chain combines TRBV9 with TRBJ1-1; D gene uncertain. V was cut by 0 bases and J by 1 base, with 4 bases left in between. The CDR3 contains 13 residues. Looked up from germline, CDR1 is SGDLS and CDR2 is YYNGEE. The CDR3, as DNA: TGTGCCAGCAGCGTAGCCGCGAACACTGAAGCTTTCTTT. This encodes CASSVAANTEAFF.

This clonotype was recorded many times. J is TRBJ2-3 and V is TRBV5-6, with unresolved D. V lost 2 bases, J lost 1 base, and 8 bases lay in between. CDR1 and CDR2 (germline): SGHDT, YYEEEE. The CDR3 runs to 14 residues. CDR3 sequence: CASSFAAGTDTQYF. DNA for the CDR3: TGTGCCAGCAGCTTTGCTGCGGGCACAGATACGCAGTATTTT.

This clonotype was seen ten or more times. The chain carries TRBV9 and TRBJ2-1; D remains unclear. Germline V gene lookup returns CDR1 SGDLS and CDR2 YYNGEE. This CDR3 spans 15 amino acids. V lost 3 bases and J lost 1, with 11 bases in between. CDR3 bases: TGTGCCAGCAGCGCGGATCTGGGGTCCTACAATGAGCAGTTCTTC. Residues: CASSADLGSYNEQFF. The variable domain in full, completed from reference TRBV9 and TRBJ2-1, reads DSGVTQTPKHLITATGQRVTLRCSPRSGDLSVYWYQQSLDQGLQFLIQYYNGEERAKGNILERFSAQQFPDLHSELNLSSLELGDSALYFCASSADLGSYNEQFFGPGTRLTVL.